The 9 T cell receptor beta chains listed next were all sequenced from one sample in a study of regulatory T cells in long-lasting Graves disease. Arm-PCR with iRepertoire HTBI primers amplified the CDR3 regions for these TCR beta libraries. TCRdb ran MiXCR on the multiplex PCR reads and lists one entry per CDR3 protein. The sample shows 400,000 or so distinct CDR3 sequences, about 25% of them seen only once. As for time point: persistent/refractory GD, antithyroid drugs over 5 years with positive TRAb. From PBMCs, RNA was extracted and then used to make the TCR library. The material sequenced was peripheral blood mononuclear cells (PBMCs), taken when the disease was refractory, from a patient treated with antithyroid drugs. Receptor source: a female donor with Graves disease.

The chain has TRBV28 and TRBJ1-2, with D perhaps matching TRBD1 (6 bases). This CDR3 has 15 residues. Trimming removed 5 bases at V and 8 bases at J, with 21 bases between. Germline-derived CDR1 and CDR2 are MDHEN and SYDVKM. CDR3 region: CASSPYVTGSTGYTF. The DNA for the CDR3 is TGTGCCAGCAGTCCCTATGTGACAGGCTCGACGGGCTACACCTTC.

The genes are TRBV5-1 and TRBJ2-7; D perhaps matches TRBD2 (5 bases). Germline loops: CDR1 SGHRS, CDR2 YFSETQ. Trimming cost V 4 bases and J 2 bases, with 7 bases left between them. The CDR3 is 12 amino acids. The chain's CDR3 is CASSNGTYEQYF. In DNA form, the CDR3 reads TGCGCCAGCAGCAACGGGACCTACGAGCAGTACTTC.

In this sample, this clonotype turned up a few times. The chain couples TRBV20-1 to TRBJ2-3, with D maybe TRBD2 (6 bases). The CDR3 has 14 amino acids. V was clipped by 3 bases and J by 5 bases, with 15 bases between them. The germline gives CDR1 DFQATT, CDR2 SNEGSKA (reference sequence). Here the CDR3 reads CSASGGRGEDTQYF. DNA for the CDR3: TGCAGTGCTAGTGGGGGGAGAGGCGAAGATACGCAGTATTTT.

This clonotype has at least ten counts. The gene calls are TRBV9 and TRBJ2-5, with 11 bases lining up with TRBD2. Trimming cost V 0 bases and J 5 bases; bases outside gene matches: 3. Germline V lookup: CDR1 SGDLS, CDR2 YYNGEE. There are 15 residues in the CDR3. CDR3 region: CASSVVLAGVETQYF. Written as DNA, the CDR3 is TGTGCCAGCAGCGTAGTACTAGCGGGAGTGGAGACCCAGTACTTC.

This clonotype has a count of ten or more. The chain couples TRBV2 to TRBJ1-5; a weak D match, TRBD1 (5 bases). V was trimmed by 2 bases and J by 7 bases, leaving 12 bases between them. Germline assignment: CDR1 SNHLY and CDR2 FYNNEI. This CDR3 is built from 14 residues. The CDR3 loop reads CASSESGQEQPQHF. CDR3 nucleotide sequence: TGTGCCAGCAGTGAATCAGGGCAGGAACAGCCCCAGCATTTT.

This clonotype was counted many times. The chain couples TRBV30 to TRBJ2-2; 9 nucleotides align to TRBD1. CDR3 length: 17 amino acids. V trimming: 4 bases; J trimming: 5 bases; junction bases outside the gene matches: 14. CDR1 is GTSNPN, CDR2 SVGIG, per germline (reference sequence). The CDR3 nucleotides read TGTGCCTGGATCAATATTGGGACAGGGTGGGGAACCGGGGAGCTGTTTTTT. Its translation is CAWINIGTGWGTGELFF.

This chain joins TRBV5-1 and TRBJ1-1; a possible D gene is TRBD1 (6 bases). Germline V gives CDR1 SGHRS, CDR2 YFSETQ. Trimming removed 3 bases at V and 1 base at J, with 10 bases between. This CDR3 spans 14 amino acids. In DNA form, the CDR3 reads TGCGCCAGCAGCTGGGAGACAGGGAACACTGAAGCTTTCTTT. Translated, it gives CASSWETGNTEAFF.

A remark on this clonotype: A much larger clone differs from this one at a single base, so this may be a read error. The chain employs TRBV2 and TRBJ2-7, with a weak D call TRBD2 (5 bases). Deletions cut 6 bases from V and 5 bases from J, with 17 bases between. CDR1 is SNHLY, CDR2 FYNNEI, per germline. The CDR3 loop spans 14 amino acids. CDR3 in DNA: TGTGCCAGCAGCCCCCCCCTAGCCGTCCACGAGCAGTACTTC. Translating it yields CASSPPLAVHEQYF.

This clonotype has more than one count but fewer than ten. This chain connects TRBV13 to TRBJ2-7; perhaps TRBD1 as D (6 bases). The CDR3 sequence is 14 residues long. Germline V CDR1 and CDR2: PRHDT, FYEKMQ (reference sequence). V shed 5 bases and J shed 2 bases, with 13 bases lying between them. This CDR3 reads CASSPRGPPYEQYF. The CDR3 nucleotides are TGTGCCAGCAGCCCCAGGGGTCCTCCCTACGAGCAGTACTTC.